This TCR beta chain was recovered during a study of blood T cell repertoires in COVID-19. Germline CDR1 MNHEY, CDR2 SMNVEV (reference sequence). Trimming at V came to 1 base and at J to 8 bases, leaving 6 bases not matched to a gene. CDR3 length equals 17 residues. The method was immunoSEQ multiplex PCR; TCRdb's version includes in-frame clones alone and lacks a portion of them. The table lists 100,000 or so clones, approximately 70% of them singletons. This TCR came from an elderly man with acute or convalescent COVID-19. The chain employs TRBV27 and TRBJ1-6; TRBD1 aligns across 12 bases. Sequenced input: peripheral blood. In DNA form, the CDR3 reads TGTGCCAGCAGTTTATTTGCGGGACAGGGGGCAGATTCACCCCTCCACTTT. The encoded protein is CASSLFAGQGADSPLHF.